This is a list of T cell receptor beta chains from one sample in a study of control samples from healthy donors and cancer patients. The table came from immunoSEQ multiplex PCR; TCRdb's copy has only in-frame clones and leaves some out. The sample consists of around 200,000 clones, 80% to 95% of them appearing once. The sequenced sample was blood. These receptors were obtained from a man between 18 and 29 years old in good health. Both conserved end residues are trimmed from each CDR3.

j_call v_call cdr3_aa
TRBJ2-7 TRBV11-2 ASSSGQGAWEQY
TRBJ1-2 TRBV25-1 ASSAQGSNYGYT
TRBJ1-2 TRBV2 ASSESGDGYT
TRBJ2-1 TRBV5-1 ASSLAPSGGVSSYNEQF
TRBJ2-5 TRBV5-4 ASSFEETQY
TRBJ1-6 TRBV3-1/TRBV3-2 ASSLTGASDNSPLH
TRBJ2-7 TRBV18 ASSLRDGSSYEQY
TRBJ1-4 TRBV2 ASGLIATNEKLF
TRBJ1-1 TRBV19 ASSIRGMGAEAF
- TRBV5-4 ASSLGGAPYNEQF
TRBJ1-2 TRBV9 ASSLDRYGYT